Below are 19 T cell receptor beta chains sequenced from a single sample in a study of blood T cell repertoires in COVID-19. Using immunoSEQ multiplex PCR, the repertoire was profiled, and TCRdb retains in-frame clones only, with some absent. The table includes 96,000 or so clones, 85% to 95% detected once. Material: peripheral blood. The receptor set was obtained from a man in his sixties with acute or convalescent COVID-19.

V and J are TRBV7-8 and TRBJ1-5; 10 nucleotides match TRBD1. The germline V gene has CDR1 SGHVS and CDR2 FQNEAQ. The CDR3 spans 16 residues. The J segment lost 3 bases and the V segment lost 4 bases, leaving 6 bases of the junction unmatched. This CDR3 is CASSSRDRGFNQPQHF. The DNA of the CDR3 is TGTGCCAGCAGCTCCCGGGACAGGGGATTCAATCAGCCCCAGCATTTT. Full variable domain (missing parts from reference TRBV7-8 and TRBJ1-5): GAGVSQSPRYKVAKRGQDVALRCDPISGHVSLFWYQQALGQGPEFLTYFQNEAQLDKSGLPSDRFFAERPEGSVSTLKIQRTQQEDSAVYLCASSSRDRGFNQPQHFGDGTRLSIL.

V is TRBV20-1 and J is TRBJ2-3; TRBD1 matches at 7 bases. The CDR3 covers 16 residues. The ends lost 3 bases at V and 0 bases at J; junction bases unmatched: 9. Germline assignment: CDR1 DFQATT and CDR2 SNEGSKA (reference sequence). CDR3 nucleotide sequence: TGCAGTGCTAGTGGGGGACAGTCCACTAGCACAGATACGCAGTATTTT. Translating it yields CSASGGQSTSTDTQYF.

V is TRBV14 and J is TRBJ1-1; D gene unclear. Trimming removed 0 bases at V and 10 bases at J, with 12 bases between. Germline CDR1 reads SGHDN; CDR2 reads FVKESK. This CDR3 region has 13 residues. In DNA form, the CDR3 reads TGTGCCAGCAGCCAAGATAGGAGAATGGGAGCTTTCTTT. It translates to CASSQDRRMGAFF.

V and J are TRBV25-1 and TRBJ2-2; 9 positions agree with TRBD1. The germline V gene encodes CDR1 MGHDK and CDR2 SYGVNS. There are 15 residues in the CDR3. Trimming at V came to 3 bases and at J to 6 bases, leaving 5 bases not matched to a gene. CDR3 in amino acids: CASSDWDREAGELFF. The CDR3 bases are TGTGCCAGCAGTGACTGGGACAGGGAGGCCGGGGAGCTGTTTTTT.

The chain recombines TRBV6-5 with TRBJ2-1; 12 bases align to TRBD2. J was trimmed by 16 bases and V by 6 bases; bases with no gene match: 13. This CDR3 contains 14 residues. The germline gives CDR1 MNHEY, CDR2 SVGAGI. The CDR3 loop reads CASSPRTSGTPPFF. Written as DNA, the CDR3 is TGTGCCAGCAGCCCACGGACTAGCGGGACCCCCCCCTTCTTC.

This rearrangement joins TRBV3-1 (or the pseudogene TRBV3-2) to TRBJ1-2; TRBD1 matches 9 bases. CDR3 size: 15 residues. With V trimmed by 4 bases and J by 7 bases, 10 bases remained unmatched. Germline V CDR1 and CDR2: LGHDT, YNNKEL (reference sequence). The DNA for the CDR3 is TGTGCCAGCAGCCCCATGCCGGGACAGGGACGTGGCTACACCTTC. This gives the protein CASSPMPGQGRGYTF.

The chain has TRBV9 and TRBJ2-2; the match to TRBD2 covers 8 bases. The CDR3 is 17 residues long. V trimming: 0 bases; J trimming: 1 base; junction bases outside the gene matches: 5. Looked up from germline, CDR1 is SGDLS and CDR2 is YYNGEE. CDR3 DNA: TGTGCCAGCAGCGTAGTAGCGGGACTAGAGAACACCGGGGAGCTGTTTTTT. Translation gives CASSVVAGLENTGELFF.

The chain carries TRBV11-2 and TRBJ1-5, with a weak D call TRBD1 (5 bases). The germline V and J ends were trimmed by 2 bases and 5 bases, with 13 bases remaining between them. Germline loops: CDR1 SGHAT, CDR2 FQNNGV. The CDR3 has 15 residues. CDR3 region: CASSLSGVGDQPQHF. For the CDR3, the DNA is TGTGCCAGCAGCTTATCGGGGGTCGGAGATCAGCCCCAGCATTTT.

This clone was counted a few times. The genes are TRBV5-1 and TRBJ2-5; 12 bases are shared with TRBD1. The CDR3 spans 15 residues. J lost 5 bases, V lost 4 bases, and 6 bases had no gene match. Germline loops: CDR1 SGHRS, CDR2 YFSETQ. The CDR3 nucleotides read TGCGCCAGCAGCAAGGGACAGGGGGCTTGGGAGACCCAGTACTTC. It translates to CASSKGQGAWETQYF.

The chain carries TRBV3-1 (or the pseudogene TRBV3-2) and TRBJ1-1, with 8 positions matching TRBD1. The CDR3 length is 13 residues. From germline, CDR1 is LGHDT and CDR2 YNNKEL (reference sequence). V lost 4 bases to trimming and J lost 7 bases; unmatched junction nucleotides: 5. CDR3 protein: CASSRTGLVEAFF. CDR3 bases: TGTGCCAGCAGCCGGACAGGGTTGGTTGAAGCTTTCTTT.

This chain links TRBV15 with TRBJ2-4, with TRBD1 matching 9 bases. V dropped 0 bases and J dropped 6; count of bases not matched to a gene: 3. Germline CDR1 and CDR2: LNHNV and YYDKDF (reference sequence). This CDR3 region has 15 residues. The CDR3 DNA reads TGTGCCACCAGCAGAGATCGGGGACAGGGAAACATTCAGTACTTC. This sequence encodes CATSRDRGQGNIQYF.

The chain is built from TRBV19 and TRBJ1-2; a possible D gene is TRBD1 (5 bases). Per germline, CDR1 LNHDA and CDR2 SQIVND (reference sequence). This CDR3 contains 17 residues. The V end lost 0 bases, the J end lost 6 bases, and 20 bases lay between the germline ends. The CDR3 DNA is TGTGCCAGTAGTATAGACCACCGGGGGTTCTTCCCTGATGGCTACACCTTC. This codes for CASSIDHRGFFPDGYTF. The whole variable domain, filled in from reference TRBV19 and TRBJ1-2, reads DGGITQSPKYLFRKEGQNVTLSCEQNLNHDAMYWYRQDPGQGLRLIYYSQIVNDFQKGDIAEGYSVSREKKESFPLTVTSAQKNPTAFYLCASSIDHRGFFPDGYTFGSGTRLTVV.

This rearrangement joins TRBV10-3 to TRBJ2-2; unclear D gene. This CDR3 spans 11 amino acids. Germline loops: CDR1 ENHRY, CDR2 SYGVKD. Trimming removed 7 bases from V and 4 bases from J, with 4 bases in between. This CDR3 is CAITSTGELFF. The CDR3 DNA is TGTGCCATCACCAGCACCGGGGAGCTGTTTTTT.

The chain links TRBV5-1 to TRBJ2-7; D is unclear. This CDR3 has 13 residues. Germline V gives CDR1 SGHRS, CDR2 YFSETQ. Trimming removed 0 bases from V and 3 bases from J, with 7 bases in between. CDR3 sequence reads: CASSLASNYEQYF. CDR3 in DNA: TGCGCCAGCAGCTTGGCGTCTAACTACGAGCAGTACTTC. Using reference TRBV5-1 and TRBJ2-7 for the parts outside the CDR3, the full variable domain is KAGVTQTPRYLIKTRGQQVTLSCSPISGHRSVSWYQQTPGQGLQFLFEYFSETQRNKGNFPGRFSGRQFSNSRSEMNVSTLELGDSALYLCASSLASNYEQYFGPGTRLTVT.

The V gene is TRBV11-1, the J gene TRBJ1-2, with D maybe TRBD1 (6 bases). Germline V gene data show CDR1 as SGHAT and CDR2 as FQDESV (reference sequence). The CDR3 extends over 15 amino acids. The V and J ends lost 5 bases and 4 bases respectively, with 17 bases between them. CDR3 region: CASSKDRLPSYGYTF. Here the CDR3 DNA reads TGTGCCAGCAGCAAAGACAGGCTACCCTCCTATGGCTACACCTTC.

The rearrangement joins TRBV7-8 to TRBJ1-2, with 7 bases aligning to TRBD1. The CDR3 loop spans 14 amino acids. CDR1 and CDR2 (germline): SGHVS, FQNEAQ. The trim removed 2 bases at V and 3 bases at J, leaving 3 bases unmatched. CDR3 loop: CASSLRTGDYGYTF. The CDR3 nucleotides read TGTGCCAGCAGCTTAAGAACAGGGGACTATGGCTACACCTTC.

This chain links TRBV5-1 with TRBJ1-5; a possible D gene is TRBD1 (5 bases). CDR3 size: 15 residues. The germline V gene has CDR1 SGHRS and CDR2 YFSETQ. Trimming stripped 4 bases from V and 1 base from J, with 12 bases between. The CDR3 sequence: CASSPLGGSNQPQHF. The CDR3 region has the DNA TGCGCCAGCAGCCCGCTCGGGGGAAGCAATCAGCCCCAGCATTTT.

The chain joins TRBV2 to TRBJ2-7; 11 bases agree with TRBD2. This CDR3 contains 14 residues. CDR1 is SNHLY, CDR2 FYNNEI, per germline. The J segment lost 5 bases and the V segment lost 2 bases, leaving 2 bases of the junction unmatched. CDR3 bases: TGTGCCAGCAGTGAACTAGCGGGGGGAGACGAGCAGTACTTC. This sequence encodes CASSELAGGDEQYF.

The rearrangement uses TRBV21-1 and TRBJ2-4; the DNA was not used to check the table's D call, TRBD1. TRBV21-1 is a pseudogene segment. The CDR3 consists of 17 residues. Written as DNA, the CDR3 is TGTGCCAGCAGCGCCCTCGCCAGGGGGCTGGTCAAAAACATTCAGTACTTC. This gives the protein CASSALARGLVKNIQYF.